This TCR beta chain was identified in a study of identical twins. Germline values: CDR1 SGHRS, CDR2 YFSETQ. This CDR3 has 13 amino acids. Trimming cost V 5 bases and J 1 base, with 9 bases left between them. A single record per CDR3 protein comes from TCRdb applying MiXCR to the 5' RACE reads. The table lists 1.5 million to 2 million distinct CDR3 sequences, around 33% of them singletons. The rearrangement links TRBV5-1 to TRBJ1-2, with D unclear. The clonotype originates from a newborn girl in good health. Sample: cord blood. Here the CDR3 DNA reads TGCGCCAGCAGGAGTCCACGTAACTATGGCTACACCTTC. Its translation is CASRSPRNYGYTF.